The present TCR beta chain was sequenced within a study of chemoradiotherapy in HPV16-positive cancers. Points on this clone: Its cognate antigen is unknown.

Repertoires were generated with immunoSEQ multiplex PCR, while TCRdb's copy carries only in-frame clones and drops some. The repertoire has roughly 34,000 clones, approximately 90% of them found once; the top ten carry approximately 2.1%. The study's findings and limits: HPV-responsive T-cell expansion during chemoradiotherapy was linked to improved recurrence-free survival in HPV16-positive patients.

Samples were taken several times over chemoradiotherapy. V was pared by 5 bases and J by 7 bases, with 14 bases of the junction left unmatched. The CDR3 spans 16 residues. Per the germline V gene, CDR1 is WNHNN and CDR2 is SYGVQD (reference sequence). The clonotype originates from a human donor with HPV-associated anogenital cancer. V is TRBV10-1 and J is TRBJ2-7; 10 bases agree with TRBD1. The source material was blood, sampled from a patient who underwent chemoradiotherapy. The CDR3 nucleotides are TGCGCCAGCAGTTACCTGCGGGACAGGGGCCTGGGGGAGCAGTACTTC. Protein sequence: CASSYLRDRGLGEQYF.